The 30 T cell receptor beta chains in this list originate from one sample, sequenced in a study of PD-1 blockade in classical Hodgkin lymphoma. TCRdb's copy holds only in-frame clones and misses some; the assay was immunoSEQ multiplex PCR. The data show tens of thousands of clones, nearly 80% seen once. Time point defined: cycle 4 day 1 (C4D1), after 6 weeks of nivolumab. Autologous stem cell transplantation was followed by relapse in every patient, and brentuximab vedotin exposure varied. Sequenced material: peripheral blood mononuclear cells (PBMCs), taken before the fourth cycle of nivolumab. These receptors were obtained from a human donor with classical Hodgkin lymphoma.

The chain recombines TRBV7-3 with TRBJ2-6; D unresolved. Trimming removed 4 bases from V and 3 bases from J, with 4 bases in between. Germline V gene lookup returns CDR1 SGHTA and CDR2 FQGTGA. The CDR3 contains 13 residues. The CDR3 bases are TGTGCCAGCAGCTCGGTTGGGGCCAACGTCCTGACTTTC. Protein product: CASSSVGANVLTF.

V and J are TRBV29-1 and TRBJ2-7, with D possibly TRBD1 on 6 matching bases. The CDR3 spans 11 residues. Trimming left V 6 bases short and J 6 bases short, with 12 bases between. The germline V gene has CDR1 SQVTM and CDR2 ANQGSEA. CDR3 DNA sequence: TGCAGCGTGCCTCAGGGGTCCGAGCAGTACTTC. Amino acid sequence: CSVPQGSEQYF.

This clone turned up a few times. The chain employs TRBV9 and TRBJ2-2; 7 bases agree with TRBD1. Germline V gene sequence: CDR1 SGDLS, CDR2 YYNGEE. This CDR3 region has 15 residues. V shed 7 bases and J 2 bases; nucleotides not matched to a gene: 8. The CDR3 nucleotides read TGTGCCAGCGGGACAGCTGACGCAAACACCGGGGAGCTGTTTTTT. Residues: CASGTADANTGELFF.

V and J are TRBV5-6 and TRBJ1-2; perhaps TRBD1 as D (5 bases). Germline V gene data show CDR1 as SGHDT and CDR2 as YYEEEE. This CDR3 has 14 amino acids. The V end lost 4 bases, the J end lost 5 bases, and 15 bases lay between the germline ends. CDR3 coding DNA: TGTGCCAGCAGCCTCCAGGGACCGGGGTATGGCTACACCTTC. This codes for CASSLQGPGYGYTF.

By frequency in the sample, this clone is large (0.1 to 1%). The chain combines TRBV27 with TRBJ2-7; 9 nucleotides match TRBD1. Trimming took 5 bases from V and 1 from J; bases not matched to a gene: 6. Germline CDR1 MNHEY, CDR2 SMNVEV (reference sequence). CDR3 length equals 15 residues. The CDR3 region is CASSPGQGPSYEQYF. As DNA, the CDR3 is TGTGCCAGCAGTCCGGGACAGGGTCCGTCCTACGAGCAGTACTTC.

V usage is TRBV15 and J usage is TRBJ2-2; a possible D gene is TRBD1 (5 bases). Per the germline V gene, CDR1 is LNHNV and CDR2 is YYDKDF (reference sequence). This CDR3 is built from 20 residues. The germline V and J ends were trimmed by 0 bases and 4 bases, with 24 bases remaining between them. CDR3 amino acids: CATSRDKKLGQVWGTGELFF. The CDR3, as DNA: TGTGCCACCAGCAGAGATAAGAAGTTGGGGCAGGTGTGGGGCACCGGGGAGCTGTTTTTT. Looking up the rest from reference TRBV15 and TRBJ2-2 gives the full variable domain: DAMVIQNPRYQVTQFGKPVTLSCSQTLNHNVMYWYQQKSSQAPKLLFHYYDKDFNNEADTPDNFQSRRPNTSFCFLDIRSPGLGDTAMYLCATSRDKKLGQVWGTGELFFGEGSRLTVL.

As for this clone: Other DNA sequences in this sample translate to the same CDR3. This chain connects TRBV6-6 to TRBJ1-6; 7 nucleotides agree with TRBD1. With V trimmed by 0 bases and J by 10 bases, 6 bases remained unmatched. Germline V gives CDR1 MNHNY, CDR2 SVGAGI (reference sequence). The CDR3 contains 15 residues. The CDR3 loop reads CASSYSTGDRSPLHF. In DNA, the CDR3 is TGTGCCAGCAGTTACTCAACAGGGGATCGGTCACCCCTCCACTTT.

The gene calls are TRBV30 and TRBJ1-3; 7 positions match TRBD1. This CDR3 has 16 residues. Germline V gene data show CDR1 as GTSNPN and CDR2 as SVGIG (reference sequence). J gave up 4 bases and V 2 bases, and 11 bases lay outside the gene matches. CDR3 DNA: TGTGCCTGGAGTCCCACGAGGGGGCCCTTCGGAAACACCATATATTTT. Translated: CAWSPTRGPFGNTIYF. Full variable domain (rest looked up from reference TRBV30 and TRBJ1-3): SQTIHQWPATLVQPVGSPLSLECTVEGTSNPNLYWYRQAAGRGLQLLFYSVGIGQISSEVPQNLSASRPQDRQFILSSKKLLLSDSGFYLCAWSPTRGPFGNTIYFGEGSWLTVV.

The V and J genes are TRBV9 and TRBJ2-7; D remains ambiguous. The germline CDR1 and CDR2 sequences are SGDLS and YYNGEE. Trimming cost V 0 bases and J 7 bases, with 20 bases left between them. CDR3 length equals 16 residues. The CDR3 is CASSVAQRALIGEQYF. In nucleotides, the CDR3 is TGTGCCAGCAGCGTAGCTCAAAGGGCCCTTATTGGTGAGCAGTACTTC.

V and J are TRBV6-1 and TRBJ1-1; D is ambiguous. Trimming took 0 bases from V and 10 from J, leaving 9 bases between them. The germline CDR1 and CDR2 sequences are MNHNS and SASEGT. The CDR3 totals 12 residues. In DNA form, the CDR3 reads TGTGCCAGCAGTGAAGCGGGGTGGCGAGCTTTCTTT. Amino acids: CASSEAGWRAFF.

This clone was picked up one time. The V and J genes are TRBV28 and TRBJ2-5; no firm D call. With 2 bases removed from V and 1 base from J, the gap between germline ends came to 2 bases. Per germline, CDR1 MDHEN and CDR2 SYDVKM. The CDR3 runs to 12 residues. The CDR3 region has the DNA TGTGCCAGCAGTTTAGTCCAAGAGACCCAGTACTTC. Protein sequence: CASSLVQETQYF.

This rearrangement joins TRBV10-2 to TRBJ2-1; D might be TRBD1 (7 bases). The CDR3 has 20 residues. Trimming removed 2 bases at V and 6 bases at J, with 29 bases between. Germline V lookup: CDR1 WSHSY, CDR2 SAAADI. This chain's CDR3 is CASSETWMLKQGTYSNEQFF. The CDR3 DNA reads as TGCGCCAGCAGTGAGACTTGGATGCTTAAACAGGGGACTTACTCCAATGAGCAGTTCTTC.

The rearrangement links TRBV23-1 to TRBJ2-4; weak D call: TRBD1 (6 bases). TRBV23-1 is an ORF, and what it does is uncertain. Deletions cut 6 bases from V and 5 bases from J, with 17 bases between. The CDR3 sequence is 15 residues long. As DNA, the CDR3 is TGCGCCAGCAGGCTGGTGGGCAGGGGCGAAAACATTCAGTACTTC. It encodes CASRLVGRGENIQYF.

This chain joins TRBV9 and TRBJ2-1; 7 nucleotides align to TRBD2. V dropped 0 bases and J dropped 9; count of bases not matched to a gene: 3. CDR1 and CDR2 (germline): SGDLS, YYNGEE. The CDR3 extends over 13 amino acids. The CDR3 sequence is CASSVDGEGEQFF. Here the CDR3 DNA reads TGTGCCAGCAGCGTAGATGGGGAGGGTGAGCAGTTCTTC.

The DNA for the CDR3 is TGTGCCAGCAGGTTAGGAGGTTGGAATCAGCCCCAGCATTTT. This sequence encodes CASRLGGWNQPQHF. The chain uses TRBV6-5 and TRBJ1-5; D uncertain. Germline lookup yields CDR1 MNHEY and CDR2 SVGAGI. The ends were cut back, 6 bases at V and 4 bases at J, with 13 bases in the middle. The CDR3 loop spans 14 amino acids.

There are a few counts of this clone. V is TRBV19 and J is TRBJ2-4; TRBD1 aligns across 9 bases. The CDR3 loop spans 12 amino acids. V lost 5 bases, J lost 9 bases, and 2 bases stayed unmatched. Germline CDR1 and CDR2: LNHDA and SQIVND (reference sequence). CDR3 sequence: CASSSTGGIQYF. CDR3 in DNA: TGTGCCAGTAGTTCGACAGGGGGCATTCAGTACTTC.

The rearrangement uses TRBV18 and TRBJ2-1; 7 nucleotides agree with TRBD2. Germline CDR1 KGHSH, CDR2 LQKENI. The trim removed 2 bases at V and 8 bases at J, leaving 6 bases unmatched. The CDR3 runs to 14 residues. The DNA for the CDR3 is TGTGCCAGCTCACCAACGAGCGGGAATGATGAGCAGTTCTTC. It translates to CASSPTSGNDEQFF.

This sequence joins TRBV5-4 and TRBJ2-5, with a weak D call TRBD2 (6 bases). The V gene's germline CDR1 is SGHNT and CDR2 YYREEE (reference sequence). This CDR3 has 14 residues. The germline V and J ends were trimmed by 2 bases and 5 bases, with 13 bases remaining between them. CDR3 region: CASSLGTLKETQYF. CDR3 coding DNA: TGTGCCAGCAGCTTAGGGACTCTGAAGGAGACCCAGTACTTC.

V gene TRBV27 combines with J gene TRBJ2-1; D remains ambiguous. V lost 6 bases to trimming and J lost 3 bases, with 9 bases between them. The V gene's germline CDR1 is MNHEY and CDR2 SMNVEV (reference sequence). The CDR3 is 13 residues long. This chain's CDR3 is CASRSALYNEQFF. CDR3 in DNA: TGTGCCAGCAGATCGGCCCTCTACAATGAGCAGTTCTTC.

The V gene is TRBV19, the J gene TRBJ2-2, with D tentatively TRBD2 (6 bases). The V gene's germline CDR1 is LNHDA and CDR2 SQIVND (reference sequence). The CDR3 is 15 residues long. The V gene lost 5 bases and the J gene lost 1 base, with 11 bases spanning the gap. The CDR3: CASSAGLKNTGELFF. Here the CDR3 DNA reads TGTGCCAGTAGTGCGGGACTTAAGAACACCGGGGAGCTGTTTTTT. Full variable domain (rest looked up from reference TRBV19 and TRBJ2-2): DGGITQSPKYLFRKEGQNVTLSCEQNLNHDAMYWYRQDPGQGLRLIYYSQIVNDFQKGDIAEGYSVSREKKESFPLTVTSAQKNPTAFYLCASSAGLKNTGELFFGEGSRLTVL.

This chain links TRBV27 with TRBJ2-7; 9 bases match TRBD1. The CDR3 is made up of 18 amino acids. V trimming: 6 bases; J trimming: 2 bases; junction bases outside the gene matches: 17. Germline V lookup: CDR1 MNHEY, CDR2 SMNVEV (reference sequence). In DNA, the CDR3 is TGTGCCAGCAGGGAGGGACAGGGATCTCTAGCGGCTACCTACGAGCAGTACTTC. It specifies CASREGQGSLAATYEQYF.

The V call is TRBV4-2, the J call TRBJ2-7, with 11 bases that match TRBD2. The CDR3 is 18 amino acids. Trimming cost V 4 bases and J 0 bases; bases outside gene matches: 11. Per germline, CDR1 LGHNA and CDR2 YNFKEQ. This CDR3 reads CASSPRSASGGSSYEQYF. The CDR3 DNA reads TGTGCCAGCAGCCCCCGGTCGGCTAGCGGGGGGTCCTCCTACGAGCAGTACTTC.

This clone has just a few counts. The chain combines TRBV7-3 with TRBJ2-1; 8 nucleotides match TRBD2. CDR3 length equals 15 residues. V was clipped by 3 bases and J by 0 bases; unmatched bases: 1. The V gene's germline CDR1 is SGHTA and CDR2 FQGTGA. The CDR3 here is CASSLGTSSYNEQFF. CDR3 DNA sequence: TGTGCCAGCAGCTTGGGGACTAGCTCCTACAATGAGCAGTTCTTC.

The chain joins TRBV28 to TRBJ1-4; TRBD1 might be the D (5 bases). Between the trimmed V and J ends, which lost 4 bases and 0 bases, there was a span of 6 bases. The CDR3 has 14 residues. Germline V lookup: CDR1 MDHEN, CDR2 SYDVKM. This CDR3 is CASSSTATNEKLFF. In nucleotides, the CDR3 is TGTGCCAGCAGTTCGACAGCAACTAATGAAAAACTGTTTTTT.

The chain uses TRBV27 and TRBJ2-5; the D gene is possibly TRBD1 (5 bases). V was clipped by 1 base and J by 2 bases, with 8 bases between them. CDR3 length: 14 amino acids. Germline V lookup: CDR1 MNHEY, CDR2 SMNVEV (reference sequence). CDR3 residues: CASSLWNRQETQYF. CDR3 DNA: TGTGCCAGCAGTTTATGGAACAGGCAAGAGACCCAGTACTTC.

The J gene is TRBJ2-7, the V gene TRBV28; 11 bases line up with TRBD1. The junction had 10 bases not matched to a gene; V was cut back by 5 bases and J by 1 base. The germline CDR1 and CDR2 sequences are MDHEN and SYDVKM. CDR3 length: 17 residues. CDR3 DNA: TGTGCCAGCAGTCCCTGGGACAGGGGGTTAGGTTCCTACGAGCAGTACTTC. This sequence encodes CASSPWDRGLGSYEQYF.

The gene calls are TRBV28 and TRBJ1-6; D possibly corresponds to TRBD1 (6 bases). This CDR3 is built from 18 residues. With 1 base removed from V and 7 bases from J, the gap between germline ends came to 20 bases. The germline gives CDR1 MDHEN, CDR2 SYDVKM. Here the CDR3 DNA reads TGTGCCAGCAGTTTATCCCCCCTACGCGGGGGCGCGAATTCACCCCTCCACTTT. Its protein is CASSLSPLRGGANSPLHF.

This clone has a single count. The chain employs TRBV7-3 and TRBJ2-3; D is uncertain. Trimming removed 5 bases at V and 2 bases at J, with 5 bases between. Germline V gives CDR1 SGHTA, CDR2 FQGTGA. This CDR3 is 12 amino acids long. CDR3 region: CASSTATDTQYF. The DNA for the CDR3 is TGTGCCAGCAGCACAGCCACAGATACGCAGTATTTT.

This clone was observed a handful of times. The rearrangement links TRBV7-6 to TRBJ1-4; a possible D gene is TRBD1 (5 bases). Per germline, CDR1 SGHVS and CDR2 FNYEAQ. CDR3 length equals 17 residues. V was pared by 4 bases and J by 4 bases, with 19 bases between. CDR3 residues: CASSSTWGRPDNEKLFF. In nucleotides, the CDR3 is TGTGCCAGCAGCTCCACGTGGGGCAGGCCGGATAATGAAAAACTGTTTTTT.

V usage is TRBV25-1 and J usage is TRBJ1-3; D might be TRBD1 (5 bases). Trimming removed 2 bases from V and 6 bases from J, with 11 bases in between. The CDR3 consists of 14 residues. Per the germline V gene, CDR1 is MGHDK and CDR2 is SYGVNS. This chain's CDR3 is CASSEGDRLNTIYF. The CDR3 bases are TGTGCCAGCAGTGAAGGGGACCGCTTAAACACCATATATTTT. The full variable domain, in which reference TRBV25-1 and TRBJ1-3 provide the parts outside the CDR3, is EADIYQTPRYLVIGTGKKITLECSQTMGHDKMYWYQQDPGMELHLIHYSYGVNSTEKGDLSSESTVSRIRTEHFPLTLESARPSHTSQYLCASSEGDRLNTIYFGEGSWLTVV.